What follows are 26 T cell receptor beta chains derived from one specimen sequenced in a study of blood T cell repertoires in COVID-19. The repertoire was sequenced with immunoSEQ multiplex PCR; TCRdb's copy has only in-frame clones and lacks some. In the table there are 300,000 or so clones, roughly 86% of which are singletons. Material for sequencing was peripheral blood. These TCRs come from a woman aged 45-65 years who had recovered from COVID-19.

The chain uses TRBV2 and TRBJ2-7; D is unresolved. The CDR3 consists of 12 residues. CDR1 and CDR2 from the germline V gene are SNHLY and FYNNEI. V was trimmed by 5 bases and J by 6 bases, leaving 11 bases between them. CDR3 protein: CASSNRVLEQYF. The CDR3 DNA reads as TGTGCCAGCAGTAATCGGGTGCTCGAGCAGTACTTC.

The rearrangement links TRBV12-3 or TRBV12-4 to TRBJ1-5; D is perhaps TRBD1 (5 bases). The CDR3 has 13 residues. V lost 6 bases to trimming and J lost 5 bases, with 11 bases between them. CDR3 sequence reads: CASRLGGDQPQHF. In nucleotides, the CDR3 is TGTGCCAGCAGGCTGGGGGGGGATCAGCCCCAGCATTTT.

V usage is TRBV3-1 (or the pseudogene TRBV3-2) and J usage is TRBJ2-2; D ambiguous. Per germline, CDR1 LGHDT and CDR2 YNNKEL (reference sequence). The CDR3 contains 14 residues. The V end was cut by 4 bases, the J end by 4 bases, with 10 bases between. CDR3 sequence (DNA): TGTGCCAGCAGCCGAGCCCTAGGCACCGGGGAGCTGTTTTTT. This sequence encodes CASSRALGTGELFF.

This rearrangement joins TRBV29-1 to TRBJ1-1; 10 nucleotides agree with TRBD1. The ends lost 6 bases at V and 5 bases at J; junction bases unmatched: 9. This CDR3 contains 14 residues. Germline CDR1 SQVTM, CDR2 ANQGSEA. This CDR3 reads CSVDRQGAGTEAFF. The CDR3 nucleotides are TGCAGCGTCGATCGACAGGGGGCCGGAACTGAAGCTTTCTTT.

The chain joins TRBV7-9 to TRBJ2-1, with TRBD1 identical over 9 bases. Per the germline V gene, CDR1 is SEHNR and CDR2 is FQNEAQ (reference sequence). J gave up 4 bases and V 4 bases, and 5 bases lay outside the gene matches. The CDR3 loop spans 15 amino acids. CDR3 region: CASSSNRGRYNEQFF. The CDR3 coding sequence is TGTGCCAGCAGCTCGAACAGGGGGCGTTACAATGAGCAGTTCTTC.

The CDR3 bases are TGTGCCAGCAGTAGATTGCAGGGCCTCTCTGGAAACACCATATATTTT. This gives the protein CASSRLQGLSGNTIYF. The chain carries TRBV3-1 (or the pseudogene TRBV3-2) and TRBJ1-3; a possible D gene is TRBD1 (5 bases). CDR1 is LGHDT, CDR2 YNNKEL, per germline (reference sequence). V shed 6 bases and J shed 0 bases, with 15 bases lying between them. The length of the CDR3 is 16 residues.

This chain joins TRBV19 and TRBJ2-3, with TRBD1 identical over 10 bases. The CDR3 sequence is 18 residues long. Germline values: CDR1 LNHDA, CDR2 SQIVND (reference sequence). J gave up 5 bases and V 6 bases, and 17 bases lay outside the gene matches. The CDR3 DNA follows: TGTGCCAGTAGCCTCACTGGACGCCGGGACAGGGGTTTAGATACGCAGTATTTT. Translated, it gives CASSLTGRRDRGLDTQYF.

Written as DNA, the CDR3 is TGTGCCAGTAGCCGGACTAGCGGTGGCTACAATGAGCAGTTCTTC. Translated: CASSRTSGGYNEQFF. The chain employs TRBV19 and TRBJ2-1; TRBD2 aligns across 10 bases. The CDR3 extends over 15 amino acids. Germline CDR1 reads LNHDA; CDR2 reads SQIVND (reference sequence). With 6 bases clipped from V and 3 bases from J, the junction kept 5 bases outside the gene matches.

The CDR3 protein is CASSPGVGETQYF. The CDR3 DNA follows: TGTGCCAGCAGTCCAGGGGTCGGGGAGACCCAGTACTTC. The chain combines TRBV6-5 with TRBJ2-5, with D perhaps matching TRBD1 (6 bases). V was trimmed by 5 bases and J by 5 bases, leaving 12 bases between them. The CDR3 runs 13 residues. Germline V gene data show CDR1 as MNHEY and CDR2 as SVGAGI.

The chain combines TRBV7-9 with TRBJ1-3; D gene ambiguous. The length of the CDR3 is 15 residues. The V gene lost 1 base and the J gene lost 0 bases, with 7 bases spanning the gap. The germline CDR1 and CDR2 sequences are SEHNR and FQNEAQ (reference sequence). The CDR3 here is CASSLDFDSGNTIYF. CDR3 nucleotides: TGTGCCAGCAGCTTAGACTTCGACTCTGGAAACACCATATATTTT.

This sequence joins TRBV29-1 and TRBJ1-1; no definite D call. In germline, CDR1 is SQVTM, CDR2 ANQGSEA. Trimming stripped 7 bases from V and 4 bases from J, with 19 bases between. CDR3 length: 14 residues. CDR3 sequence: CSALSGQDPTEAFF. CDR3 in DNA: TGCAGCGCCCTAAGCGGCCAGGACCCCACTGAAGCTTTCTTT.

V and J are TRBV21-1 and TRBJ1-5; the DNA was not used to check the table's D call, TRBD1. TRBV21-1 is noted as a pseudogene. This CDR3 region has 15 residues. The CDR3 nucleotides read TGTGCCAGCAGCAAACCCAACAGACCCAATCAGCCCCAGCATTTT. This sequence encodes CASSKPNRPNQPQHF.

This sequence joins TRBV20-1 and TRBJ1-4, with D possibly TRBD1 on 6 matching bases. V shed 3 bases and J shed 3 bases, with 8 bases lying between them. Germline loops: CDR1 DFQATT, CDR2 SNEGSKA (reference sequence). The CDR3 is 13 amino acids. In nucleotides, the CDR3 is TGCAGTGCTAGTTCAGGGGCTAATGAAAAACTGTTTTTT. Its protein is CSASSGANEKLFF.

The chain uses TRBV5-6 and TRBJ1-3, with D perhaps TRBD1 (6 bases). CDR3 length: 14 residues. Germline-derived CDR1 and CDR2 are SGHDT and YYEEEE. Between the trimmed V and J ends, which lost 5 bases and 3 bases, there was a span of 12 bases. The CDR3 spells CASRSTGLGNTIYF. CDR3 coding DNA: TGTGCCAGCAGATCTACAGGGCTTGGAAACACCATATATTTT. The whole variable domain, remainder taken from reference TRBV5-6 and TRBJ1-3, is DAGVTQSPTHLIKTRGQQVTLRCSPKSGHDTVSWYQQALGQGPQFIFQYYEEEERQRGNFPDRFSGHQFPNYSSELNVNALLLGDSALYLCASRSTGLGNTIYFGEGSWLTVV.

J is TRBJ2-3 and V is TRBV29-1; D is uncertain. V was trimmed by 3 bases and J by 4 bases, leaving 17 bases between them. The germline gives CDR1 SQVTM, CDR2 ANQGSEA. This CDR3 has 15 residues. CDR3 in amino acids: CSVELTLTGSDTQYF. The CDR3 DNA follows: TGCAGCGTTGAGTTGACTCTGACTGGGTCAGATACGCAGTATTTT.

The V gene is TRBV20-1, the J gene TRBJ1-1; D not certain. CDR3 length: 12 residues. V was clipped by 3 bases and J by 4 bases, with 9 bases between them. Germline V gives CDR1 DFQATT, CDR2 SNEGSKA (reference sequence). This chain's CDR3 is CSASLEGTEAFF. The CDR3 bases are TGCAGTGCTAGTTTGGAGGGCACTGAAGCTTTCTTT.

The chain recombines TRBV3-1 (or the pseudogene TRBV3-2) with TRBJ1-6; 7 bases fit TRBD1. CDR1 is LGHDT and CDR2 is YNNKEL in the germline V gene (reference sequence). V shed 7 bases, J shed 4 bases, and the junction held 10 bases outside the gene matches. This CDR3 has 16 amino acids. In nucleotides, the CDR3 is TGTGCCAGCAAAACAGGGGTCGGTTTATATAATTCACCCCTCCACTTT. This sequence encodes CASKTGVGLYNSPLHF.

The chain's CDR3 is CASSQGAGGRDEQFF. In nucleotides, the CDR3 is TGTGCCAGCTCACAAGGGGCGGGGGGCCGTGATGAGCAGTTCTTC. The chain combines TRBV18 with TRBJ2-1; TRBD2 matches at 8 bases. Germline assignment: CDR1 KGHSH and CDR2 LQKENI. The J segment lost 8 bases and the V segment lost 4 bases, leaving 10 bases of the junction unmatched. The CDR3 extends over 15 amino acids.

The chain is built from TRBV27 and TRBJ2-7; 8 nucleotides match TRBD2. This CDR3 spans 15 amino acids. The germline V gene encodes CDR1 MNHEY and CDR2 SMNVEV (reference sequence). The junction had 8 bases not matched to a gene; V was cut back by 5 bases and J by 2 bases. DNA of the CDR3: TGTGCCAGCAGTCCCACGGGAGGGCTTGCCTACGAGCAGTACTTC. Translation gives CASSPTGGLAYEQYF.

The rearrangement uses TRBV29-1 and TRBJ1-1; 8 bases are shared with TRBD1. This CDR3 comprises 14 residues. The germline V gene encodes CDR1 SQVTM and CDR2 ANQGSEA. V shed 1 base and J 2 bases; nucleotides not matched to a gene: 3. CDR3 DNA: TGCAGCGTTGAAGCGACAGGGGCTAACACTGAAGCTTTCTTT. Translating gives CSVEATGANTEAFF.

The chain recombines TRBV6-5 with TRBJ1-6, with D unclear. Germline values: CDR1 MNHEY, CDR2 SVGAGI. The CDR3 covers 12 residues. The V and J ends lost 6 bases and 9 bases respectively, with 9 bases between them. CDR3 protein: CASRTFGSPLHF. The CDR3 nucleotides are TGTGCCAGCAGGACATTTGGTTCACCCCTCCACTTT.

The V gene is TRBV5-1, the J gene TRBJ1-3, with D maybe TRBD1 (5 bases). The CDR3 consists of 15 residues. CDR1 is SGHRS, CDR2 YFSETQ, per germline. The V end lost 0 bases, the J end lost 2 bases, and 9 bases lay between the germline ends. The CDR3 region has the DNA TGCGCCAGCAGCTTGGATTCAGGGACTGGAAACACCATATATTTT. Encoded protein: CASSLDSGTGNTIYF.

The chain carries TRBV28 and TRBJ1-2; 7 bases align to TRBD1. CDR3 length: 13 residues. V lost 2 bases to trimming and J lost 8 bases; unmatched junction nucleotides: 5. CDR1 is MDHEN, CDR2 SYDVKM, per germline. CDR3 loop: CASSLRQGGGYTF. As DNA, the CDR3 is TGTGCCAGCAGTTTAAGACAGGGTGGGGGCTACACCTTC.

This clone was found once. The genes are TRBV19 and TRBJ2-1; D remains unclear. The CDR3 length is 11 residues. Germline loops: CDR1 LNHDA, CDR2 SQIVND (reference sequence). Deletions cut 5 bases from V and 7 bases from J, with 6 bases between. CDR3 amino acids: CASSELNEQFF. The DNA of the CDR3 is TGTGCCAGTAGTGAGTTAAATGAGCAGTTCTTC.

This clone was counted once. V usage is TRBV6-1 and J usage is TRBJ2-7, with D uncertain. CDR3 length equals 11 residues. Trimming left V 3 bases short and J 3 bases short, with 3 bases between. In germline, CDR1 is MNHNS, CDR2 SASEGT. Written as DNA, the CDR3 is TGTGCCAGCAGTGACCTCTACGAGCAGTACTTC. It translates to CASSDLYEQYF.

The chain links TRBV6-5 to TRBJ1-4; 8 nucleotides line up with TRBD1. CDR1 MNHEY and CDR2 SVGAGI come from the germline V gene. Unmatched junction bases numbered 8, after V lost 0 bases and J lost 8 bases. The CDR3 is 16 residues long. The CDR3 sequence is CASSYSSGTGAEKLFF. In DNA, the CDR3 is TGTGCCAGCAGTTACTCTTCCGGGACAGGAGCCGAAAAACTGTTTTTT.